A selection of T cell receptor beta chains follows, all from one sample in a study of blood T cell repertoires in COVID-19. Assay: immunoSEQ multiplex PCR; the TCRdb copy retains only in-frame clones and omits some. The data show about 57,000 clones, roughly 86% seen once. The source material was peripheral blood. These receptors were taken from a woman older than 75 with acute or convalescent COVID-19. CDR3s include the opening cysteine and the closing phenylalanine or tryptophan. Each record gives: J gene, D gene, V gene, clone size, CDR3 DNA, CDR3 protein. A D gene is named only where the DNA matches it firmly. A clone size is listed for some rows: how often the clone was seen (once, few, many), or a class if it is expanded.

j_call: TRBJ2-2
d_call: .
v_call: TRBV5-4
clone_size: .
cdr3_nt: TGTGCCAGCAGCTTTCGCCGGATAAGGTCCGGGACCGGGGAGCTGTTTTTT
cdr3_aa: CASSFRRIRSGTGELFF

j_call: TRBJ2-1
d_call: .
v_call: TRBV6-5
clone_size: .
cdr3_nt: TGTGCCAGCACCGAAAGGGGGGGGAATGAGCAGTTCTTC
cdr3_aa: CASTERGGNEQFF

j_call: TRBJ2-5
d_call: TRBD1
v_call: TRBV5-1
clone_size: .
cdr3_nt: TGCGCCAGCAGCCCGAGGGACAGAGAGACCCAGTACTTC
cdr3_aa: CASSPRDRETQYF

j_call: TRBJ1-1
d_call: .
v_call: TRBV5-1
clone_size: .
cdr3_nt: TGCGCCAGCAGCTTGACGGGGGGGAACACTGAAGCTTTCTTT
cdr3_aa: CASSLTGGNTEAFF

j_call: TRBJ2-1
d_call: TRBD2
v_call: TRBV28
clone_size: .
cdr3_nt: TGTGCCAGCTGCTCCGGGGGGAGTAGGCAGTTCTTC
cdr3_aa: CASCSGGSRQFF

j_call: TRBJ2-1
d_call: .
v_call: TRBV5-1
clone_size: .
cdr3_nt: TGCGCCAGCAGCTTGGGCAGCGACTCCTACAATGAGCAGTTCTTC
cdr3_aa: CASSLGSDSYNEQFF

j_call: TRBJ1-6
d_call: TRBD1
v_call: TRBV29-1
clone_size: few
cdr3_nt: TGCAGCGTCCTGGACAGGGACAATTCACCCCTCCACTTT
cdr3_aa: CSVLDRDNSPLHF

j_call: TRBJ1-6
d_call: TRBD1
v_call: TRBV7-9
clone_size: many
cdr3_nt: TGTGCCAGCAGCATTACAGTGGGACAGCGTAATTCACCCCTCCACTTT
cdr3_aa: CASSITVGQRNSPLHF

j_call: TRBJ2-1
d_call: TRBD2
v_call: TRBV5-1
clone_size: few
cdr3_nt: TGCGCCAGCAGCTTGGCCACGACTAGCGGGAGGGACAATGAGCAGTTCTTC
cdr3_aa: CASSLATTSGRDNEQFF

j_call: TRBJ1-1
d_call: .
v_call: TRBV7-2
clone_size: .
cdr3_nt: TGTGCCAGCAGCTTAGTTGGGCAGATGAACACTGAAGCTTTCTTT
cdr3_aa: CASSLVGQMNTEAFF

j_call: TRBJ1-5
d_call: .
v_call: TRBV7-9
clone_size: once
cdr3_nt: TGTGCCAGCAGCTTAGGGAGTACAGGGAACCAGCCCCAGCATTTT
cdr3_aa: CASSLGSTGNQPQHF

j_call: TRBJ2-3
d_call: .
v_call: TRBV10-3
clone_size: .
cdr3_nt: TGTGCCATCAGTACCGGGACTCGGGGTTGGCAAGATACGCAGTATTTT
cdr3_aa: CAISTGTRGWQDTQYF

j_call: TRBJ2-2
d_call: .
v_call: TRBV12-3/TRBV12-4
clone_size: .
cdr3_nt: TGTGCCAGCAGTTTATGGCCAGCCGGGGAGCTGTTTTTT
cdr3_aa: CASSLWPAGELFF

j_call: TRBJ2-1
d_call: .
v_call: TRBV5-1
clone_size: .
cdr3_nt: TGCGCCAGCAGCTTGGGGACAGTGGGTGAGCAGTTCTTC
cdr3_aa: CASSLGTVGEQFF

j_call: TRBJ2-1
d_call: .
v_call: TRBV7-3
clone_size: .
cdr3_nt: TGTGCCAGCAGCTTAATAGCGGAAACCTACAATGAGCAGTTCTTC
cdr3_aa: CASSLIAETYNEQFF

j_call: TRBJ2-3
d_call: TRBD2
v_call: TRBV29-1
clone_size: .
cdr3_nt: TGCAGCGTTGATGCGGGAGAGGATACGCAGTATTTT
cdr3_aa: CSVDAGEDTQYF

j_call: TRBJ1-2
d_call: .
v_call: TRBV10-1
clone_size: .
cdr3_nt: TGCGCCAGCAGTCTTGACAGGACCTATGGCTACACCTTC
cdr3_aa: CASSLDRTYGYTF

j_call: TRBJ1-6
d_call: .
v_call: TRBV30
clone_size: .
cdr3_nt: TGTGCCTGGAGTCAATCCAGCTATAATTCACCCCTCCACTTT
cdr3_aa: CAWSQSSYNSPLHF

j_call: TRBJ2-7
d_call: .
v_call: TRBV4-1
clone_size: .
cdr3_nt: TGCGCCAGCAGCCAAGAAGCTTTCCCCCTAAGCTCCTACGAGCAGTACTTC
cdr3_aa: CASSQEAFPLSSYEQYF

j_call: TRBJ2-7
d_call: .
v_call: TRBV29-1
clone_size: .
cdr3_nt: TGCAGCGTTGAAGCCCAGGGGAGCTACGAGCAGTACTTC
cdr3_aa: CSVEAQGSYEQYF

j_call: TRBJ2-7
d_call: .
v_call: TRBV10-2
clone_size: few
cdr3_nt: TGCGCCAGCAGTGAGTCGAGGTATACCGAGCAGTACTTC
cdr3_aa: CASSESRYTEQYF

j_call: TRBJ1-3
d_call: .
v_call: TRBV6-5
clone_size: once
cdr3_nt: TGTGCCAGCAGGGACACTGGAAACACCATATATTTT
cdr3_aa: CASRDTGNTIYF

j_call: TRBJ1-2
d_call: .
v_call: TRBV24-1
clone_size: .
cdr3_nt: TGTGCCACCAGTGACCCCAAGCACGGCTACACCTTC
cdr3_aa: CATSDPKHGYTF

j_call: TRBJ1-6
d_call: .
v_call: TRBV10-3
clone_size: .
cdr3_nt: TGTGCCATCAGTGAGTACGGCCAAGGGCAGGGTCCACCCCTCCACTTT
cdr3_aa: CAISEYGQGQGPPLHF

j_call: TRBJ2-7
d_call: TRBD1
v_call: TRBV27
clone_size: few
cdr3_nt: TGTGCCAGCAGTTTATATTGGACAGGGAGCGAGCAGTACTTC
cdr3_aa: CASSLYWTGSEQYF

j_call: TRBJ2-4
d_call: .
v_call: TRBV10-2
clone_size: .
cdr3_nt: TGCGCCAGCAGTTTAGGGGGGGACATTCAGTACTTC
cdr3_aa: CASSLGGDIQYF

j_call: TRBJ2-3
d_call: .
v_call: TRBV10-3
clone_size: once
cdr3_nt: TGTGCCATCAGTGAGTCGAGCGGTACTGTCACAGATACGCAGTATTTT
cdr3_aa: CAISESSGTVTDTQYF

j_call: TRBJ1-6
d_call: .
v_call: TRBV27
clone_size: few
cdr3_nt: TGTGCCAGCAGTTTATACAGCAGAGAATCACCCCTCCACTTT
cdr3_aa: CASSLYSRESPLHF

j_call: TRBJ1-2
d_call: .
v_call: TRBV19
clone_size: .
cdr3_nt: TGTGCCAGCGCCGGGGATGACTATGGCTACACCTTC
cdr3_aa: CASAGDDYGYTF

j_call: TRBJ2-1
d_call: .
v_call: TRBV30
clone_size: .
cdr3_nt: TGTGCCTGGAACCAGGGCCCTCTGGACAATGAGCAGTTCTTC
cdr3_aa: CAWNQGPLDNEQFF

j_call: TRBJ2-5
d_call: .
v_call: TRBV5-1
clone_size: .
cdr3_nt: TGCGCCAGCAGCAGGACAGCAAGAGAGACCCAGTACTTC
cdr3_aa: CASSRTARETQYF

j_call: TRBJ2-6
d_call: .
v_call: TRBV3-1/TRBV3-2
clone_size: .
cdr3_nt: TGTGCCAGCAGCCAACCACAGGGAGCTGGGGCCAACGTCCTGACTTTC
cdr3_aa: CASSQPQGAGANVLTF

j_call: TRBJ2-7
d_call: .
v_call: TRBV5-4
clone_size: few
cdr3_nt: TGTGCCAGCAGCTTTGGCAGCTCCTACGAGCAGTACTTC
cdr3_aa: CASSFGSSYEQYF

j_call: TRBJ1-5
d_call: .
v_call: TRBV2
clone_size: .
cdr3_nt: TGTGCCAGCAGTGGGGAGGAGACCGGACAGCATTTT
cdr3_aa: CASSGEETGQHF

j_call: TRBJ1-5
d_call: .
v_call: TRBV28
clone_size: few
cdr3_nt: TGTGCCAGCAGTTTGGTCCAGCGTAATCAGCCCCAGCATTTT
cdr3_aa: CASSLVQRNQPQHF

j_call: TRBJ1-2
d_call: TRBD1
v_call: TRBV3-1/TRBV3-2
clone_size: .
cdr3_nt: TGTGCCAGCAGCCAAAGTGTGGGACAGGCAGATGGCTACACCTTC
cdr3_aa: CASSQSVGQADGYTF

j_call: TRBJ1-1
d_call: .
v_call: TRBV3-1/TRBV3-2
clone_size: .
cdr3_nt: TGTGCCAGCAGCCAGGCAGGGACTGAAGCTTTCTTT
cdr3_aa: CASSQAGTEAFF

j_call: TRBJ2-7
d_call: .
v_call: TRBV7-2
clone_size: .
cdr3_nt: TGTGCCAGCAGCTTAGCGCGGGACTCGTACTCCTACGAGCAGTACTTC
cdr3_aa: CASSLARDSYSYEQYF

j_call: TRBJ2-3
d_call: .
v_call: TRBV19
clone_size: .
cdr3_nt: TGTGCCAGTAGTATTCAAACAGGCACAGATACGCAGTATTTT
cdr3_aa: CASSIQTGTDTQYF

j_call: TRBJ2-4
d_call: TRBD2
v_call: TRBV5-5
clone_size: .
cdr3_nt: TGTGCCAGCAGCTTGGGAGGACTAGCGGGAAAAAACATTCAGTACTTC
cdr3_aa: CASSLGGLAGKNIQYF

j_call: TRBJ2-4
d_call: .
v_call: TRBV7-8
clone_size: .
cdr3_nt: TGTGCCAGCAGCTTGCGCCAACAGAACCAAGCCAAAAACATTCAGTACTTC
cdr3_aa: CASSLRQQNQAKNIQYF

j_call: TRBJ2-3
d_call: TRBD2
v_call: TRBV19
clone_size: .
cdr3_nt: TGTGCCACCTCCTGGGGGACTAGCCAAGATACGCAGTATTTT
cdr3_aa: CATSWGTSQDTQYF

j_call: TRBJ2-3
d_call: TRBD2
v_call: TRBV2
clone_size: .
cdr3_nt: TGTGCCAGCACGTTAGCGGGCTTCACAGATACGCAGTATTTT
cdr3_aa: CASTLAGFTDTQYF

j_call: TRBJ1-1
d_call: .
v_call: TRBV11-2
clone_size: few
cdr3_nt: TGTGCCAGCAGCTTAGATAGTTCAACGAACACTGAAGCTTTCTTT
cdr3_aa: CASSLDSSTNTEAFF